Detailed here is one T cell receptor beta chain. The antigen is undetermined. A second about 6 to 12 cycle PCR used barcoded and J-beta primers. Every cDNA molecule bore a tag from a template-switch adaptor containing 12 random nucleotides. TCRdb re-called the 5' RACE reads with MiXCR, one entry per CDR3 protein. Among hundreds of thousands of distinct CDR3 sequences, under 45% were seen once, and the ten largest hold approximately 20%. This specimen belongs to a study of blood T cells in healthy people across ages. The CDR3 is made up of 16 amino acids. Germline V gene sequence: CDR1 MNHEY, CDR2 SMNVEV (reference sequence). Trimming at V came to 5 bases and at J to 6 bases, leaving 12 bases not matched to a gene. Regarding the study as a whole: No one knew whether donors had CMV, which possibly confounded expanded clonotype changes. Diversity figures derived from one million T cells were judged to underestimate the true value.

This chain joins TRBV27 and TRBJ1-4; 7 bases are shared with TRBD1. Input material: blood. The sequence was obtained from a man in his sixties in good health. For the CDR3, the DNA is TGTGCCAGCAGTCCGGACAGGCGGCCTCATTATGAAAAACTGTTTTTT. Encoded protein: CASSPDRRPHYEKLFF.